These 9 T cell receptor beta chains were all obtained from the same sample, sequenced in a study of T cells after yellow fever vaccination. TCRdb independently ran MiXCR on the 5' RACE reads; one entry per CDR3 protein. The sample holds roughly 62,000 distinct CDR3 sequences; roughly 6.9% are singletons and the top ten take around 44%. Sequencing was performed on CD8+ T cells sorted from PBMCs, taken on the day of the first yellow fever vaccination. The receptors shown here come from a man between 18 and 29 years old who received the YFV17D yellow fever vaccine.

This clonotype was detected many times. The rearrangement uses TRBV19 and TRBJ2-7; a possible D gene is TRBD2 (5 bases). From germline, CDR1 is LNHDA and CDR2 SQIVND (reference sequence). This CDR3 has 13 residues. V lost 0 bases to trimming and J lost 2 bases, with 5 bases between them. The DNA for the CDR3 is TGTGCCAGTAGTATAGACGGGACCTACGAGCAGTACTTC. Amino acid sequence: CASSIDGTYEQYF.

This clonotype was found many times. The J gene is TRBJ1-1, the V gene TRBV12-3 or TRBV12-4; the D gene is possibly TRBD1 (5 bases). The V end lost 6 bases, the J end lost 8 bases, and 13 bases lay between the germline ends. The CDR3 contains 12 residues. The CDR3 reads CASSEGAGEAFF. In DNA form, the CDR3 reads TGTGCCAGCAGCGAAGGGGCAGGCGAAGCTTTCTTT.

This clonotype was picked up many times. This chain connects TRBV12-3 or TRBV12-4 to TRBJ2-7, with D perhaps TRBD1 (6 bases). Trimming stripped 2 bases from V and 7 bases from J, with 12 bases between. The CDR3 runs to 13 residues. In DNA, the CDR3 is TGTGCCAGCAGTTTATGGGGGCGAGGAGAGCAGTACTTC. Amino acids: CASSLWGRGEQYF.

This clonotype turned up a few times. The chain couples TRBV12-3 or TRBV12-4 to TRBJ2-3, with D perhaps TRBD1 (6 bases). The CDR3 runs 17 residues. V was pared by 3 bases and J by 0 bases, with 16 bases between. The chain's CDR3 is CASSFSLGAGSTDTQYF. CDR3 sequence (DNA): TGTGCCAGCAGTTTCTCGTTGGGGGCTGGAAGCACAGATACGCAGTATTTT.

This clonotype was observed at least ten times. This chain connects TRBV4-3 to TRBJ2-3; D unclear. Per the germline V gene, CDR1 is LGHNA and CDR2 is YSLEER. V shed 1 base and J shed 2 bases, with 10 bases lying between them. The CDR3 loop spans 15 amino acids. The chain's CDR3 is CASSQGVLYTDTQYF. In DNA form, the CDR3 reads TGCGCCAGCAGCCAAGGGGTCCTCTACACAGATACGCAGTATTTT.

This clonotype was seen more than once but under ten times. CDR3 loop: CASSFDSLNTEAFF. The DNA of the CDR3 is TGCGCCAGCAGCTTCGATAGCCTGAACACTGAAGCTTTCTTT. The V call is TRBV5-1, the J call TRBJ1-1; D is ambiguous. The CDR3 spans 14 residues. Trimming shortened V by 2 bases and J by 0 bases, and 8 bases separated the two germline ends. Per germline, CDR1 SGHRS and CDR2 YFSETQ. The entire variable domain, with the rest obtained from reference TRBV5-1 and TRBJ1-1, is as follows: KAGVTQTPRYLIKTRGQQVTLSCSPISGHRSVSWYQQTPGQGLQFLFEYFSETQRNKGNFPGRFSGRQFSNSRSEMNVSTLELGDSALYLCASSFDSLNTEAFFGQGTRLTVV.

This chain joins TRBV6-2 or TRBV6-3 and TRBJ1-1, with a weak D call TRBD1 (6 bases). The CDR3 sequence is 15 residues long. The germline V and J ends were trimmed by 2 bases and 1 base, with 11 bases remaining between them. CDR1 and CDR2 from the germline V gene are MNHEY and SVGEGT. CDR3 region: CASSYGWTANTEAFF. The CDR3 nucleotides are TGTGCCAGCAGTTACGGGTGGACAGCGAACACTGAAGCTTTCTTT.

This clonotype was seen at least ten times. The chain is built from TRBV6-5 and TRBJ2-3; 9 bases match TRBD2. This CDR3 spans 16 amino acids. Germline CDR1 MNHEY, CDR2 SVGAGI. The V gene end was trimmed by 5 bases and the J gene end by 4 bases; junction bases not matched to a gene: 10. The CDR3 DNA is TGTGCCAGCAGTACACTTGGCGGGGGGGCCGCAGATACGCAGTATTTT. This codes for CASSTLGGGAADTQYF.

Many counts were recorded for this clonotype. The J gene is TRBJ2-2, the V gene TRBV20-1, with unresolved D. The CDR3 covers 17 residues. The V and J ends lost 0 bases and 1 base respectively, with 15 bases between them. Germline V gene data show CDR1 as DFQATT and CDR2 as SNEGSKA (reference sequence). The CDR3 sequence: CSARDERKILNTGELFF. Written as DNA, the CDR3 is TGCAGTGCTAGAGATGAAAGGAAGATCCTGAACACCGGGGAGCTGTTTTTT.